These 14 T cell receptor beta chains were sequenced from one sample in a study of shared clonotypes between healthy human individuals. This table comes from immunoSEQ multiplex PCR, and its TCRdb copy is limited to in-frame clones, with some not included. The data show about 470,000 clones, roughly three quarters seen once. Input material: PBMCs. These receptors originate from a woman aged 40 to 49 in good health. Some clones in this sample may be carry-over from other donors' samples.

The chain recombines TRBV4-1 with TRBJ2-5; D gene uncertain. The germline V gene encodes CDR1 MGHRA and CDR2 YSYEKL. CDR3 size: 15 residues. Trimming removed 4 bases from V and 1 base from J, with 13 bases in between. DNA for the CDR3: TGCGCCAGCAGCCCCCTTCCCTCATTCCAAGAGACCCAGTACTTC. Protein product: CASSPLPSFQETQYF.

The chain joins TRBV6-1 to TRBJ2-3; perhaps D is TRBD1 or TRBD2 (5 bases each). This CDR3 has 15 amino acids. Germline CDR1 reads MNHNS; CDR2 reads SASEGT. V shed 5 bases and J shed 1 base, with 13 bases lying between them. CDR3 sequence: CASSNPRGGTDTQYF. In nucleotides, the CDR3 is TGTGCCAGCAGTAACCCAAGAGGGGGCACAGATACGCAGTATTTT.

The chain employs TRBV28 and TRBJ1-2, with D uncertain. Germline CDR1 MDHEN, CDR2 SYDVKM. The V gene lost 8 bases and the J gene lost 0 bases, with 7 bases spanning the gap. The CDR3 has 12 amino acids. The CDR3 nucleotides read TGTGCCAGCTTTGGTTCTAACTATGGCTACACCTTC. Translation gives CASFGSNYGYTF.

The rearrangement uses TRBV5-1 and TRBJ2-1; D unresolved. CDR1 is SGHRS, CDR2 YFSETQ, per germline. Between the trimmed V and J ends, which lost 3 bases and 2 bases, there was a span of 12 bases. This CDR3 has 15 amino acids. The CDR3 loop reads CASSSSRTAYNEQFF. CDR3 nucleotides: TGCGCCAGCAGCTCGAGTAGAACCGCCTACAATGAGCAGTTCTTC. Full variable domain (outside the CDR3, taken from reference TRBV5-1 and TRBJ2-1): KAGVTQTPRYLIKTRGQQVTLSCSPISGHRSVSWYQQTPGQGLQFLFEYFSETQRNKGNFPGRFSGRQFSNSRSEMNVSTLELGDSALYLCASSSSRTAYNEQFFGPGTRLTVL.

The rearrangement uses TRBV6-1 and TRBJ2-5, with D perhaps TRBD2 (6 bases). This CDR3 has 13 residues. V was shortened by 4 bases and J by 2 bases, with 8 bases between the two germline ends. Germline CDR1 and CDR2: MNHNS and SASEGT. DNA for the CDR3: TGTGCCAGCAGTGCTCTAGCGCAAGAGACCCAGTACTTC. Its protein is CASSALAQETQYF.

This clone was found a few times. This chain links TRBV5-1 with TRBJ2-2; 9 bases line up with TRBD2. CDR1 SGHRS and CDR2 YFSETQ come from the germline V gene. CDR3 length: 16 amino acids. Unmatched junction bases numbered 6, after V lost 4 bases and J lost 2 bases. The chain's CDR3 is CASSTSGTSNTGELFF. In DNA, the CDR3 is TGCGCCAGCAGCACATCAGGGACTAGCAACACCGGGGAGCTGTTTTTT.

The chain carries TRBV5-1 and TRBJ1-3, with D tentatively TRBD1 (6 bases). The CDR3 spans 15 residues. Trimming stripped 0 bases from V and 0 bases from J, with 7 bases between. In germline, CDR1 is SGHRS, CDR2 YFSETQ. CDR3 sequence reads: CASSLGTASGNTIYF. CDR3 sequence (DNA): TGCGCCAGCAGCTTGGGGACAGCCTCTGGAAACACCATATATTTT.

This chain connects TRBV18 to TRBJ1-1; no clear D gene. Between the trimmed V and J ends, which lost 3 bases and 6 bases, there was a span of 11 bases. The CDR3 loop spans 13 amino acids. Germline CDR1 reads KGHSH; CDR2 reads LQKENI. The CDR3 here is CASSPLGLAEAFF. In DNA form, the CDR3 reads TGTGCCAGCTCACCTCTCGGGCTGGCTGAAGCTTTCTTT.

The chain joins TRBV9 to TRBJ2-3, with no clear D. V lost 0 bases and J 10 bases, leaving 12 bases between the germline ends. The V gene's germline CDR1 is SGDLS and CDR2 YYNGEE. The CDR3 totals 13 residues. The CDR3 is CASSVDGPESQYF. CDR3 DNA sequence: TGTGCCAGCAGCGTAGATGGCCCGGAGTCGCAGTATTTT.

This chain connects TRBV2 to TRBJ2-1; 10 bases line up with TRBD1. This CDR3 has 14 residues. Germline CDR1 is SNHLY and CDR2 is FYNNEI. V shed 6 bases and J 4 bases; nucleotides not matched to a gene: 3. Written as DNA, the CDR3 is TGTGCCAGCAGATGGGACAGGGGTTACAATGAGCAGTTCTTC. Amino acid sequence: CASRWDRGYNEQFF.

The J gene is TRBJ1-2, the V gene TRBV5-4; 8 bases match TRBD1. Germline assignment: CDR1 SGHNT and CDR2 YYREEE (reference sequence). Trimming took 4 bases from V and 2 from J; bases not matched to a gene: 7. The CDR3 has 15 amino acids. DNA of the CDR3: TGTGCCAGCAGCGTAACCGGACAGGGCAACTATGGCTACACCTTC. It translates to CASSVTGQGNYGYTF.

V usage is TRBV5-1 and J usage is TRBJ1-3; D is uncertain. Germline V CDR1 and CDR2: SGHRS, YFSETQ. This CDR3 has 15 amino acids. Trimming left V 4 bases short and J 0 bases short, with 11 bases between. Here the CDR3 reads CASSTVPGSGNTIYF. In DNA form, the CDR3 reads TGCGCCAGCAGCACCGTCCCGGGCTCTGGAAACACCATATATTTT.

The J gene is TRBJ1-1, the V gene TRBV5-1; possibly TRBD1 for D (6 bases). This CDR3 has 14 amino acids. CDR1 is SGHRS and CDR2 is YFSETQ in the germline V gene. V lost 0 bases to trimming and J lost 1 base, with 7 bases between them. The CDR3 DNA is TGCGCCAGCAGCTTGGCACAGGGGAACACTGAAGCTTTCTTT. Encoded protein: CASSLAQGNTEAFF.

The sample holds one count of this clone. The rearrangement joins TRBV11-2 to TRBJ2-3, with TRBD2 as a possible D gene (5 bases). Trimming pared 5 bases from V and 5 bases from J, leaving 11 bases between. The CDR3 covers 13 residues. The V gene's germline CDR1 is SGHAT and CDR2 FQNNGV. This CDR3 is CASSTDREDTQYF. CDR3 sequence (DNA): TGTGCCAGCAGCACGGACCGGGAAGATACGCAGTATTTT.